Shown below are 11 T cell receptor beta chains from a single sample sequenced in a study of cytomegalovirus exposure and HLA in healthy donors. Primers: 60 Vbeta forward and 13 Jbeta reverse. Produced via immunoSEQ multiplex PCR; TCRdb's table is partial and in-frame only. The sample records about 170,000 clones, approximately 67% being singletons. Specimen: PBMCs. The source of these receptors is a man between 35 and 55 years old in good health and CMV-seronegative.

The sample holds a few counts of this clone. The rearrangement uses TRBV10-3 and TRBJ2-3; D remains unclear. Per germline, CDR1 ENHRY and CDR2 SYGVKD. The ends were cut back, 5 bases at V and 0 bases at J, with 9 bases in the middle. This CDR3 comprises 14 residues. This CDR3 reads CAISPDTSTDTQYF. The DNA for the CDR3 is TGTGCCATCAGTCCCGACACGAGCACAGATACGCAGTATTTT.

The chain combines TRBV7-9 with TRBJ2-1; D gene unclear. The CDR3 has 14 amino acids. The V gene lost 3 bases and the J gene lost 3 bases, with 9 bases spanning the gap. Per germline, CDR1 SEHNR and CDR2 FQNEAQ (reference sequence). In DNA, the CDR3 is TGTGCCAGCAGCTTCGGAACGGGCTACAATGAGCAGTTCTTC. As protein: CASSFGTGYNEQFF.

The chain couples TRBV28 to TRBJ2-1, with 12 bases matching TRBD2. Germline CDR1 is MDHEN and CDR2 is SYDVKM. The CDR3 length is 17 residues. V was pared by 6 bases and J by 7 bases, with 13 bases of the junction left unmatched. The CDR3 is CASSGLAGMMSKNEQFF. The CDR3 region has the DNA TGTGCCAGCAGCGGACTAGCGGGGATGATGTCTAAAAATGAGCAGTTCTTC. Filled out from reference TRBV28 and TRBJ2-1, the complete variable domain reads DVKVTQSSRYLVKRTGEKVFLECVQDMDHENMFWYRQDPGLGLRLIYFSYDVKMKEKGDIPEGYSVSREKKERFSLILESASTNQTSMYLCASSGLAGMMSKNEQFFGPGTRLTVL.

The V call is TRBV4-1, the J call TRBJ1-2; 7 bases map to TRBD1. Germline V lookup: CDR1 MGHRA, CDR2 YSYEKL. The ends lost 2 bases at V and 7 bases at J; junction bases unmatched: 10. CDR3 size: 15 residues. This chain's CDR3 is CASSQKQGGVRGYTF. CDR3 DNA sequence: TGCGCCAGCAGCCAAAAGCAGGGGGGTGTGCGTGGCTACACCTTC.

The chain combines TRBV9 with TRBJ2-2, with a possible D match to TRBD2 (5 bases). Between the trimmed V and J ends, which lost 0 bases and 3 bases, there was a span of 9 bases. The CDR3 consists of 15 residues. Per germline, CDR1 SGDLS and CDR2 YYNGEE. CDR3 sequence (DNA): TGTGCCAGCAGCGTAGCCGGGATGGACACCGGGGAGCTGTTTTTT. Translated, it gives CASSVAGMDTGELFF.

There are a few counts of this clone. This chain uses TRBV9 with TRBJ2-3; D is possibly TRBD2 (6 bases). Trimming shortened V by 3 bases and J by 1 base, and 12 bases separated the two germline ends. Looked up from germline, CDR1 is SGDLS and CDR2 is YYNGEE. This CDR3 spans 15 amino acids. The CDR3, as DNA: TGTGCCAGCAGCGCATCATGGGGGGGCACAGATACGCAGTATTTT. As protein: CASSASWGGTDTQYF. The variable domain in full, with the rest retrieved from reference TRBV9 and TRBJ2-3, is DSGVTQTPKHLITATGQRVTLRCSPRSGDLSVYWYQQSLDQGLQFLIQYYNGEERAKGNILERFSAQQFPDLHSELNLSSLELGDSALYFCASSASWGGTDTQYFGPGTRLTVL.

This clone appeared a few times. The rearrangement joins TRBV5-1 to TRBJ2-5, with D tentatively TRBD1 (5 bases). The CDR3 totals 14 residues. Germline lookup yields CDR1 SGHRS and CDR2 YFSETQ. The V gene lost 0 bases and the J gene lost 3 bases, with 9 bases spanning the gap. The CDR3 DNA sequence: TGCGCCAGCAGCTTGGGTTTCAGGGAAGAGACCCAGTACTTC. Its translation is CASSLGFREETQYF.

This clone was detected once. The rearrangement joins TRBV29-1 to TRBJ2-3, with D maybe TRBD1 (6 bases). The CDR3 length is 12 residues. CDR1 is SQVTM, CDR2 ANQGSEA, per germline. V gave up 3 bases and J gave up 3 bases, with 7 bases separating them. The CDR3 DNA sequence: TGCAGCGTTGATACAGGGACAGATACGCAGTATTTT. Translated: CSVDTGTDTQYF.

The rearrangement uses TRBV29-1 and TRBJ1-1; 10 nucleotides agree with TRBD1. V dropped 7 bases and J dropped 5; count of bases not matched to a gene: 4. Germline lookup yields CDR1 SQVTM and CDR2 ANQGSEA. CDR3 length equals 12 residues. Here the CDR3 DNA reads TGCAGCGGTGGACAGGGGGGAACTGAAGCTTTCTTT. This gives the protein CSGGQGGTEAFF.

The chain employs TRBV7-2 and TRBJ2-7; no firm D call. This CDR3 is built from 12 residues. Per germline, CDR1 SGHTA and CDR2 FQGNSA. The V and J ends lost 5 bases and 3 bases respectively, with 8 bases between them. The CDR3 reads CASSPRIYEQYF. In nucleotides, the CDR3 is TGTGCCAGCAGCCCGCGCATCTACGAGCAGTACTTC.

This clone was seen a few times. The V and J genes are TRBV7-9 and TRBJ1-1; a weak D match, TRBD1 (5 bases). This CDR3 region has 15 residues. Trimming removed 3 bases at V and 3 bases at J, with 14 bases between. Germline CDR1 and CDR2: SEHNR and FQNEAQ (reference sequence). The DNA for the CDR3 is TGTGCCAGCAGCTTGACACGATGGGGGGACACTGAAGCTTTCTTT. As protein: CASSLTRWGDTEAFF.